The rows below give T cell receptor beta chains drawn from one sample of a study of T cell changes during pregnancy in multiple sclerosis. Clones were read by immunoSEQ multiplex PCR, and TCRdb kept only the in-frame ones, dropping some. The sample carries 90,000 to 95,000 clones, around 93% recorded once. Sequencing was performed on peripheral blood, taken before pregnancy. Receptors were obtained from a female donor with multiple sclerosis, enrolled in a pregnancy study. CDR3s include the opening cysteine and the closing phenylalanine or tryptophan. The order of the fields is D gene, V gene, clone size, J gene, CDR3 protein, CDR3 DNA. A D gene is named only where the DNA matches it firmly. Clone size is not always given. Where it is, it says once, few, many or a class for expanded clones.

D: TRBD1; V: TRBV7-3; size: -; J: TRBJ2-2; CDR3: CASSYDRDAGELFF; DNA: TGTGCCAGCAGCTACGACAGGGACGCCGGGGAGCTGTTTTTT
D: TRBD1; V: TRBV6-1; size: -; J: TRBJ1-1; CDR3: CASSEYRGPNTEAFF; DNA: TGTGCCAGCAGTGAGTACAGGGGGCCGAACACTGAAGCTTTCTTT
D: -; V: TRBV12-5; size: -; J: TRBJ2-1; CDR3: CASGLVISYNEQFF; DNA: TGTGCTAGTGGTTTGGTTATCTCGTACAATGAGCAGTTCTTC
D: -; V: TRBV18; size: -; J: TRBJ1-1; CDR3: CASSRLTGDTEAFF; DNA: TGTGCCAGCTCACGACTCACAGGAGACACTGAAGCTTTCTTT
D: -; V: TRBV5-1; size: -; J: TRBJ1-4; CDR3: CASSWDMRTNEKLFF; DNA: TGCGCCAGCAGCTGGGACATGAGGACTAATGAAAAACTGTTTTTT
D: -; V: TRBV7-9; size: once; J: TRBJ1-5; CDR3: CASSYYREIGQPQHF; DNA: TGTGCCAGCAGCTACTACAGGGAGATCGGTCAGCCCCAGCATTTT
D: -; V: TRBV19; size: -; J: TRBJ2-7; CDR3: CASGDGYEQYF; DNA: TGTGCCAGCGGAGATGGGTACGAGCAGTACTTC
D: TRBD1; V: TRBV2; size: once; J: TRBJ1-2; CDR3: CASGSDRASYGYTF; DNA: TGTGCCAGCGGGTCGGACAGGGCCAGCTATGGCTACACCTTC
D: TRBD2; V: TRBV5-1; size: -; J: TRBJ2-7; CDR3: CASSSGLAGGREVYF; DNA: TGCGCCAGCAGCTCCGGACTAGCGGGAGGCCGGGAGGTGTACTTC
D: TRBD1; V: TRBV15; size: -; J: TRBJ2-7; CDR3: CATSREQGANHEQYF; DNA: TGTGCCACCAGCAGAGAACAGGGGGCGAATCACGAGCAGTACTTC
D: -; V: TRBV9; size: -; J: TRBJ2-1; CDR3: CASSVEGWGTNEQFF; DNA: TGTGCCAGCAGCGTAGAGGGTTGGGGCACCAATGAGCAGTTCTTC
D: -; V: TRBV6-1; size: -; J: TRBJ2-5; CDR3: CASSALIPETQYF; DNA: TGTGCCAGCAGTGCGCTAATTCCAGAGACCCAGTACTTC
D: TRBD2; V: TRBV18; size: -; J: TRBJ2-7; CDR3: CASSPTLAEAYEQYF; DNA: TGTGCCAGCTCACCCACACTAGCGGAGGCCTACGAGCAGTACTTC
D: -; V: TRBV19; size: -; J: TRBJ1-2; CDR3: CASSPSTGRRHGYTF; DNA: TGTGCCAGTAGTCCCTCGACAGGTCGGAGGCATGGCTACACCTTC